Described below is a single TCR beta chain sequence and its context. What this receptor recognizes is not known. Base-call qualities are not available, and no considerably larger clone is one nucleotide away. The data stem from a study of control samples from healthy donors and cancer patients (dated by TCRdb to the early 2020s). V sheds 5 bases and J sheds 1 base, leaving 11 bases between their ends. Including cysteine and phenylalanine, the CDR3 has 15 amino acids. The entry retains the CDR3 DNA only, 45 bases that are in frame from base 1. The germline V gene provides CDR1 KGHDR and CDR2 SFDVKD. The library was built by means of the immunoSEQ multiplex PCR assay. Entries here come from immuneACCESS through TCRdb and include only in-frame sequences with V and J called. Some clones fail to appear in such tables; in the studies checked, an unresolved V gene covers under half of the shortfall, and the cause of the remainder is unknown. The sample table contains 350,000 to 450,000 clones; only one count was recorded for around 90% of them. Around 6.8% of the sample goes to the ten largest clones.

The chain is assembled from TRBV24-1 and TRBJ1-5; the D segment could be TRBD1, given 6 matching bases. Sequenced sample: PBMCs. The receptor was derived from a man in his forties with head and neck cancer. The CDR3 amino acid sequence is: CATSGDRSSNQPQHF. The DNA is TGTGCCACCAGTGGAGACAGGTCGAGCAATCAGCCCCAGCATTTT.